These 22 T cell receptor beta chains originate from one sample sequenced in a study of T cell repertoires in cytomegalovirus infection. TCRdb processed the reads anew with MiXCR; each CDR3 protein has one entry. Of 350,000 to 550,000 distinct CDR3 sequences in the sample, roughly 31% were seen once. Sequenced sample: PBMCs. All receptors derive from a human donor in good health (CMV status not recorded). Some clones in this sample may be carry-over from other donors' samples.

This clonotype was recorded a few times. V is TRBV14 and J is TRBJ1-6; 9 positions match TRBD1. CDR1 and CDR2 from the germline V gene are SGHDN and FVKESK. The CDR3 totals 14 residues. Trimming removed 2 bases from V and 9 bases from J; junction bases left unmatched: 2. The chain's CDR3 is CASSQRDRVSPLHF. CDR3 sequence (DNA): TGTGCCAGCAGCCAACGGGACAGGGTTTCACCCCTCCACTTT.

The V gene is TRBV12-3 or TRBV12-4, the J gene TRBJ1-5, with no clear D. The CDR3 contains 14 residues. Deletions cut 3 bases from V and 2 bases from J, with 8 bases between. The CDR3, as DNA: TGTGCCAGCAGTTTCTCAACAGGCAATCAGCCCCAGCATTTT. Amino acid sequence: CASSFSTGNQPQHF.

Concerning this clonotype itself: This is likely a read error, given that the CDR3 carries no conserved phenylalanine or tryptophan at its end. V and J are TRBV4-3 and TRBJ2-5, with TRBD2 as a possible D gene (5 bases). Per the germline V gene, CDR1 is LGHNA and CDR2 is YSLEER. This CDR3 is built from 16 residues. V dropped 0 bases and J dropped 4 bases, with 15 bases sitting between them. As DNA, the CDR3 is TGCGCCAGCAGCCAAGATTTACTAGTCGGAGGAGAGACCCAGTACTTA. Protein sequence: CASSQDLLVGGETQYL.

A word on this clonotype: Since no conserved phenylalanine or tryptophan closes the CDR3, a read error is the likely cause. The rearrangement uses TRBV12-3 or TRBV12-4 and TRBJ1-5; D is undetermined. With 6 bases removed from V and 0 bases from J, the gap between germline ends came to 12 bases. The CDR3 sequence is 15 residues long. Written as DNA, the CDR3 is TGTGCCAGCAGCCCCTACCAATATAGCAATCAGCCCCAGCATTTA. Protein product: CASSPYQYSNQPQHL.

Of note for this clonotype: A much larger clone sits a single nucleotide away, making a read error possible. This chain joins TRBV7-8 and TRBJ1-4; D is possibly TRBD1 (6 bases). The CDR3 has 14 amino acids. Trimming removed 0 bases from V and 12 bases from J, with 14 bases in between. CDR1 SGHVS and CDR2 FQNEAQ come from the germline V gene. The CDR3 bases are TGTGCCAGCAGCTTAGCGTCCCCAGGGGAACAACTGTTTTTT. It codes for CASSLASPGEQLFF.

This clonotype was detected ten times or more. J is TRBJ2-5 and V is TRBV7-2, with 8 bases matching TRBD2. This CDR3 has 15 residues. Trimming took 3 bases from V and 2 from J; bases not matched to a gene: 5. Germline CDR1 reads SGHTA; CDR2 reads FQGNSA. The CDR3 nucleotides are TGTGCCAGCAGCTTGAGGGCGGGAGGTCAAGAGACCCAGTACTTC. This encodes CASSLRAGGQETQYF.

This clonotype was found a few times. The chain couples TRBV6-2 or TRBV6-3 to TRBJ1-5, with 7 bases that match TRBD1. Trimming removed 2 bases from V and 3 bases from J; junction bases left unmatched: 4. CDR3 length: 15 residues. Germline V gives CDR1 MNHEY, CDR2 SVGEGT. The CDR3, as DNA: TGTGCCAGCAGTTACGGGGGACAGACCAATCAGCCCCAGCATTTT. This codes for CASSYGGQTNQPQHF.

This sequence joins TRBV23-1 and TRBJ2-2; TRBD1 might be the D (7 bases). TRBV23-1 is an ORF; its function is uncertain. CDR3 length: 15 amino acids. V was shortened by 2 bases and J by 5 bases, with 12 bases between the two germline ends. The CDR3 DNA reads as TGCGCCAGCAGTCAAAGGAGGGGGCGAACCGGGGAGCTGTTTTTT. Protein product: CASSQRRGRTGELFF.

About this clonotype itself: One end of the junction fails to match germline, which may point to a read error. CDR3 DNA sequence: TGTACCAGCAGCTTACTTGGAAACACCATATATTTT. Protein product: CTSSLLGNTIYF. The chain joins TRBV7-9 to TRBJ1-3; D gene unclear. The V gene's germline CDR1 is SEHNR and CDR2 FQNEAQ (reference sequence). The CDR3 is 12 amino acids.

The V call is TRBV4-1, the J call TRBJ1-5; 9 bases are shared with TRBD1. Germline lookup yields CDR1 MGHRA and CDR2 YSYEKL. The V gene end was trimmed by 4 bases and the J gene end by 5 bases; junction bases not matched to a gene: 9. CDR3 length: 16 residues. The CDR3 reads CASSPGPRQGDQPQHF. CDR3 bases: TGCGCCAGCAGCCCGGGTCCCAGACAGGGGGATCAGCCCCAGCATTTT.

This clonotype was detected a few times. The chain is built from TRBV10-3 and TRBJ2-7, with TRBD1 identical over 8 bases. The V gene's germline CDR1 is ENHRY and CDR2 SYGVKD. This CDR3 region has 13 residues. V lost 2 bases, J lost 8 bases, and 5 bases stayed unmatched. CDR3 DNA: TGTGCCATCAGTGAGCCCGGACAGGGCCAGCAGTACTTC. Protein: CAISEPGQGQQYF.

Here the CDR3 DNA reads TGTGCCAGCAGTTACGGTCTAGTGGACACCGGGGAGCTGTTTTTT. Its protein is CASSYGLVDTGELFF. This sequence joins TRBV6-6 and TRBJ2-2; D gene uncertain. Trimming shortened V by 2 bases and J by 3 bases, and 10 bases separated the two germline ends. The V gene's germline CDR1 is MNHNY and CDR2 SVGAGI (reference sequence). This CDR3 has 15 residues.

This clonotype was seen repeatedly, ten times or more. This chain connects TRBV12-3 or TRBV12-4 to TRBJ2-7, with TRBD1 matching over 7 bases. J was trimmed by 5 bases and V by 4 bases; bases with no gene match: 8. The CDR3 extends over 14 amino acids. The CDR3 sequence is CASSYPPGQHEQYF. CDR3 in DNA: TGTGCCAGCAGTTATCCACCGGGACAGCACGAGCAGTACTTC.

V is TRBV11-3 and J is TRBJ2-7; either TRBD1 or TRBD2 may supply D (6 bases each). Germline CDR1 is SGHNT and CDR2 is YENEEA. Trimming took 2 bases from V and 4 from J, leaving 9 bases between them. The CDR3 covers 13 residues. The CDR3 bases are TGTGCCAGCAGCTTATCGGGGGCGTACGAGCAGTACTTC. The encoded protein is CASSLSGAYEQYF. The whole variable domain, filled in from reference TRBV11-3 and TRBJ2-7, reads EAGVVQSPRYKIIEKKQPVAFWCNPISGHNTLYWYLQNLGQGPELLIRYENEEAVDDSQLPKDRFSAERLKGVDSTLKIQPAELGDSAVYLCASSLSGAYEQYFGPGTRLTVT.

This clonotype was seen more than once but under ten times. The CDR3 sequence is CASSLGGQINEKLFF. CDR3 nucleotide sequence: TGTGCCAGCAGCTTGGGAGGGCAGATTAATGAAAAACTGTTTTTT. The chain uses TRBV5-4 and TRBJ1-4; unclear D gene. Germline assignment: CDR1 SGHNT and CDR2 YYREEE (reference sequence). The V end was cut by 0 bases, the J end by 4 bases, with 10 bases between. The CDR3 runs to 15 residues.

Comments on this clonotype: A junction boundary mismatches the germline segment, possibly from a read error. The V gene is TRBV11-2, the J gene TRBJ1-5; D perhaps matches TRBD1 (6 bases). This CDR3 spans 16 amino acids. The germline V gene has CDR1 SGHAT and CDR2 FQNNGV. For the CDR3, the DNA is TGTGCCAGCCGCCTCGGGGGGCAGCTTAGCAATCCGCCCCAGCATTTT. Translated: CASRLGGQLSNPPQHF.

This clonotype was counted ten times or more. J is TRBJ1-2 and V is TRBV7-2; 7 bases match TRBD1. CDR3 length: 17 residues. The V gene's germline CDR1 is SGHTA and CDR2 FQGNSA. The J segment lost 5 bases and the V segment lost 5 bases, leaving 17 bases of the junction unmatched. The CDR3 sequence: CASSKPGGRQGSYGYTF. The CDR3 nucleotides are TGTGCCAGCAGCAAACCCGGGGGGAGACAGGGTAGTTATGGCTACACCTTC.

The chain has TRBV6-2 or TRBV6-3 and TRBJ2-7, with a possible D match to TRBD1 (5 bases). The CDR3 is 14 residues long. V lost 2 bases and J 4 bases, leaving 12 bases between the germline ends. CDR1 is MNHEY and CDR2 is SVGEGT in the germline V gene. CDR3 coding DNA: TGTGCCAGCAGTTACGGGGTGGGGCCGTACGAGCAGTACTTC. Its translation is CASSYGVGPYEQYF.

The genes are TRBV4-2 and TRBJ1-2; 12 nucleotides agree with TRBD1. The V segment lost 3 bases and the J segment 8 bases; nucleotides outside the gene matches: 10. The CDR3 runs 16 residues. Germline assignment: CDR1 LGHNA and CDR2 YNFKEQ. The CDR3: CASSQEPGQGAGGYTF. The CDR3 DNA reads as TGTGCCAGCAGCCAGGAACCGGGACAGGGGGCGGGAGGCTACACCTTC.

The chain uses TRBV11-2 and TRBJ2-5; D possibly matches TRBD1 or TRBD2 (6 bases each). V lost 3 bases and J lost 5, with 13 bases in between. Germline CDR1 reads SGHAT; CDR2 reads FQNNGV. The CDR3 is made up of 14 amino acids. The CDR3 protein is CASSLGGRGETQYF. CDR3 DNA sequence: TGTGCCAGCAGCTTGGGGGGCCGTGGGGAGACCCAGTACTTC.

This clonotype was counted between two and nine times. The junction and the germline gene differ at one end; a read error may be behind it. The genes are TRBV7-9 and TRBJ2-7; D is tentatively TRBD1 or TRBD2 (5 bases each). Germline CDR1 SEHNR, CDR2 FQNEAQ (reference sequence). This CDR3 contains 12 residues. CDR3 bases: TGTGCCAGCAGCTTAGATCGCCGGGGCGTGGACTTC. Its translation is CASSLDRRGVDF.

The chain has TRBV6-6 and TRBJ2-7, with D perhaps being TRBD1 or TRBD2 (5 bases each). Deletions cut 2 bases from V and 2 bases from J, with 16 bases between. Germline CDR1 reads MNHNY; CDR2 reads SVGAGI (reference sequence). The CDR3 runs to 16 residues. In DNA form, the CDR3 reads TGTGCCAGCAGTTACGGAGACGAGGGGAATACCTACGAGCAGTACTTC. Protein: CASSYGDEGNTYEQYF.